This section outlines one T cell receptor (beta chain) sequence together with its context. Its antigen is unidentified. Naive CD8+ T cells displayed a CD45RO-CCR7+CD27+CD95- phenotype. The sample comes from a study of CXCR3-negative and CXCR3-positive naive CD8 T cells. The study made its TRB cDNA libraries by 5' RACE, adding UMI labels. Each CDR3 protein gets one entry in TCRdb, which reprocessed the 5' RACE reads and gives no DNA. The sample has tens of thousands of distinct CDR3 sequences, and its top ten clones hold 2.8%. The CDR3 spans 13 residues. The germline V gene encodes CDR1 DFQATT and CDR2 SNEGSKA (reference sequence). Whole-study findings and limits: Diversity in memory CD8+ cells fell much lower than the comparably high levels seen in both naive subsets.

The chain joins TRBV20-1 to TRBJ2-2; no DNA is available, so the TRBD1 call from TCRdb remains unchecked. Sequencing was performed on naive CXCR3- CD8+ T cells from blood. This sample's subset: CD45RO-CCR7+CD27+CD95- naive CD8+ T cells lacking CXCR3 (TNR3-). The receptor was isolated from a human donor in good health. Some clones in this sample may be carry-over from other donors' samples. The CDR3 sequence: CSALRGDHGELFF.